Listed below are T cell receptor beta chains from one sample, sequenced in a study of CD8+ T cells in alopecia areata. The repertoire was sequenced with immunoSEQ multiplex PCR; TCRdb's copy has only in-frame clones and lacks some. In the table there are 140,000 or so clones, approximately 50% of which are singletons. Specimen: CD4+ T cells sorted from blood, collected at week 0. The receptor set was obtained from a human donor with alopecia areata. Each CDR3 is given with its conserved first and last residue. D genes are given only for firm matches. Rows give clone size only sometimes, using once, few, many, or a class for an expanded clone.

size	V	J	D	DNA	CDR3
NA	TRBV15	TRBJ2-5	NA	TGTGCCACCACCAGGAGGGATGGCAGGCGACAAGAGACCCAGTACTTC	CATTRRDGRRQETQYF
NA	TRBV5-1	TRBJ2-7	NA	TGCGCCAGCAGCCCAAGGGGGTACGAGCAGTACTTC	CASSPRGYEQYF
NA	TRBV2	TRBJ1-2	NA	TGTGCCAGCAGTGAAGGGGACGGAGGGCAGGGCTACACCTTC	CASSEGDGGQGYTF
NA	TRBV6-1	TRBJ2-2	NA	TGTGCCAGCAGTGAATCGGGGACCGGGGAGCTGTTTTTT	CASSESGTGELFF
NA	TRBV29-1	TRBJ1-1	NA	TGCAGCGTTGATCCCGACACCCCCCGCGACCGTTACCAGGCCACTGAAGCTTTCTTT	CSVDPDTPRDRYQATEAFF
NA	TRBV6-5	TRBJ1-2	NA	TGTGCCAGCAGTACGACAGGCTATGGCTACACCTTC	CASSTTGYGYTF
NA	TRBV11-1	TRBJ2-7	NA	TGTGCCAGCAGCCCAATGGGGCGGGACTACGAGCAGTACTTC	CASSPMGRDYEQYF
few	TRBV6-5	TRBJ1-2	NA	TGTGCCAGCAGCCCCGGGCCAGAAAGTGGCTACACCTTC	CASSPGPESGYTF
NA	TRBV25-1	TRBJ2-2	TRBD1	TGTGCCAGCCAGGACAGGGGGCTCACCGGGGAGCTGTTTTTT	CASQDRGLTGELFF
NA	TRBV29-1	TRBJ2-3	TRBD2	TGCAGCGCCCGGGGGGATGGGACAGATACGCAGTATTTT	CSARGDGTDTQYF
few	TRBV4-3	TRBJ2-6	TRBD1	TGCGCCAGCAGCCAAAACTTAGGGGACAGGGGTGAGGCCAACGTCCTGACTTTC	CASSQNLGDRGEANVLTF
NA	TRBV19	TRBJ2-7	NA	TGTGCCAGTAGTCGGGTGGGGTCCTCCTACGAGCAGTACTTC	CASSRVGSSYEQYF
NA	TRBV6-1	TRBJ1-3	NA	TGTGCCAGCAAGAGCAGAGGGTCCTCTGGAAACACCATATATTTT	CASKSRGSSGNTIYF
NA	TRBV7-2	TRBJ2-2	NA	TGTGCCAGCAGCCCCATTCCCGGGGAGCTGTTTTTT	CASSPIPGELFF
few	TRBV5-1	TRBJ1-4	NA	TGCGCCAGCAGCTTGGAGGGGACCGGTGGAGAAAAACTGTTTTTT	CASSLEGTGGEKLFF
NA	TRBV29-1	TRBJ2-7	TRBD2	TGCAGCGTGGGGGGCGGGGGGCGGAACGAGCAGTACTTC	CSVGGGGRNEQYF
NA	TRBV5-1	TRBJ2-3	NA	TGCGCCAGCAGCCCTTACGCAAAACAGGGGACTAGCACAGATACGCAGTATTTT	CASSPYAKQGTSTDTQYF
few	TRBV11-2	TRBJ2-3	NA	TGTGCCAGCAGTTCCGGGGCTAGCTCCATGGGTACGCAGTATTTT	CASSSGASSMGTQYF
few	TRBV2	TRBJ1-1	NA	TGTGCCAGCAGTGTAGACCCACGGTTTGGGGCTTTCTTT	CASSVDPRFGAFF
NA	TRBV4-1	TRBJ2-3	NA	TGCGCCAGCAGCCACTCCACAGATACGCAGTATTTT	CASSHSTDTQYF
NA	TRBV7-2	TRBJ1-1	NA	TGTGCCAGCAGCACAAGGGGGGGCAACACTGAAGCTTTCTTT	CASSTRGGNTEAFF
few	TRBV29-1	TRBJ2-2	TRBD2	TGCAGCGTTGGGCTAGCGGGAGTCACCGGGGAGCTGTTTTTT	CSVGLAGVTGELFF
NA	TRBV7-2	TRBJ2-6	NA	TGTGCCAGCAGCCAGCTTCCAAGCTCTGGGGCCAACGTCCTGACTTTC	CASSQLPSSGANVLTF
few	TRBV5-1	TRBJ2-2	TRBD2	TGCGCCAGCAGCTTGGCCCGCGTTAGCGGGGTGAACACCGGGGAGCTGTTTTTT	CASSLARVSGVNTGELFF
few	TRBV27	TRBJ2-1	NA	TGTGCCAGCAGCTGGTACAATGAGCAGTTCTTC	CASSWYNEQFF
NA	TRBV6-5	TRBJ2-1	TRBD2	TGTGCCTGTCATGGGCTAGCGGAGCATGAGCAGTTCTTC	CACHGLAEHEQFF
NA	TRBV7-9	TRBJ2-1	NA	TGTGCCAGCAGCTTTAGGGATGAGCAGTTCTTC	CASSFRDEQFF
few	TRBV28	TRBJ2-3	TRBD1	TGTGCCAGCAGGTCGGGACAGGTGCTGGATACGCAGTATTTT	CASRSGQVLDTQYF
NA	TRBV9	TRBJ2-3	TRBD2	TGTGCCAGCAGCGGCCCCGGGACTAGAGATACGCAGTATTTT	CASSGPGTRDTQYF
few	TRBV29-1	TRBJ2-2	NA	TGCAGCGTTGATACCGACAACACCGGGGAGCTGTTTTTT	CSVDTDNTGELFF
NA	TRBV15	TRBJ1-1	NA	TGTGCCACCAGCAGAGAGGTGAACACTGAAGCTTTCTTT	CATSREVNTEAFF
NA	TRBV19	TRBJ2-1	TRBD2	TGTGCCAGTAGTACTGAAGGTTGGCGGGAGTACAATGAGCAGTTCTTC	CASSTEGWREYNEQFF
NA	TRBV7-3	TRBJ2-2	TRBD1	TGTGCCAGCAGCCGACAGGGTGGAGGCACCGGGGAGCTGTTTTTT	CASSRQGGGTGELFF
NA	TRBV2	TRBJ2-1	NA	TGTGCCAGCAGTGTTTCGGGGGTACGGGTGAATGAGCAGTTCTTC	CASSVSGVRVNEQFF
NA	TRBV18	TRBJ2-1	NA	TGTGCCAGCTCACGGCCGTGGAGGACTGACAATGAGCAGTTCTTC	CASSRPWRTDNEQFF
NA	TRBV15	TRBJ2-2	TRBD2	TGTGCCACCAGCAGAGATCTCGTCGGGAGGGCCGGCACCGGGGAGCTGTTTTTT	CATSRDLVGRAGTGELFF
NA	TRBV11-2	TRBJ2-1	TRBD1	TGTGCCAGCAGCCAGACAGGGGGCCAGTACAATGAGCAGTTCTTC	CASSQTGGQYNEQFF
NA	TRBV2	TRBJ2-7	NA	TGTGCCAGCAACTTGGACCCCTACGAGCAGTACTTC	CASNLDPYEQYF
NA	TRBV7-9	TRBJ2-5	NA	TGTGCCAGCAGCTTAGGTTCGGGCGGACAAGAGACCCAGTACTTC	CASSLGSGGQETQYF
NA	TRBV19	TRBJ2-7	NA	TGTGCCAGTAGTATCCGGCCCGGGAGTGGATCCTACGAGCAGTACTTC	CASSIRPGSGSYEQYF
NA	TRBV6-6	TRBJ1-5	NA	TGTGCCAGCAGTTACGTCCCGAATCAGCCCCAGCATTTT	CASSYVPNQPQHF
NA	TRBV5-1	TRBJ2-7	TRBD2	TGCGCCAGCAGCTCTGGAAATATACTAGCGGGAGAAGCCGAGCAGTACTTC	CASSSGNILAGEAEQYF
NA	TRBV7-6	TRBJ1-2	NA	TGTGCCAGCAGCTTAGAAGCTGGTTATGGCTACACCTTC	CASSLEAGYGYTF
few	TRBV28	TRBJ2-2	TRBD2	TGTGCCAGCAGTGGGAGCGGGACCTACACCGGGGAGCTGTTTTTT	CASSGSGTYTGELFF
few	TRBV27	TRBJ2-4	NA	TGTGCCAGCAGTGCCCAGAGGGGAGGCAAAAACATTCAGTACTTC	CASSAQRGGKNIQYF
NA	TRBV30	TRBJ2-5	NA	TGTGCTACACAAAGGGAGGGGGCCGAGACCCAGTACTTC	CATQREGAETQYF
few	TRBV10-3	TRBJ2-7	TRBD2	TGTGCCATCCGGACTAGCGGGAGGAGCTACGAGCAGTACTTC	CAIRTSGRSYEQYF
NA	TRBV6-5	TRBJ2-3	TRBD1	TGTGCCACTCTGGGACAGGGCGTCGGAGATACGCAGTATTTT	CATLGQGVGDTQYF
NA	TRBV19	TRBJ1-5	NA	TGTGCCAGTAGTATAAATCACAGGAATCAGCCCCAGCATTTT	CASSINHRNQPQHF